This T cell receptor beta chain is from a study of human T cells and chemical hapten exposure. Looking at the study overall: Yields of TCR per sample differed, chiefly owing to small differences in pooled library volume.

TCRdb recomputed calls from the RACE reads with MiXCR, one row per CDR3 protein. The sample records 30,000 to 50,000 distinct CDR3 sequences, roughly 13% being singletons. Specified time point: patch test 3, about 24 weeks after DPC sensitization. Documented treatment: therapeutic diphenylcyclopropenone sensitization with weekly scalp DPC. Total RNA was isolated from whole blood that had not been fractionated. Blood collection happened ahead of applying each patch test. Those who donated were patients with alopecia, 18 to 70 years of age, and suitable for DPC. Trimming pared 4 bases from V and 0 bases from J, leaving 17 bases between. Germline loops: CDR1 SGDLS, CDR2 YYNGEE. The CDR3 totals 16 residues. The sample holds a few counts of this clonotype. Its antigen is not identified. Findings and limits, study-wide: Alopecia in the donors means their immune response may deviate from healthy people's.

The receptor was isolated from a woman aged 40 to 49 with alopecia areata. Some clones in this sample may be carry-over from other donors' samples. Sequencing used whole blood, obtained in connection with sensitization to the hapten diphenylcyclopropenone (DPC). The chain employs TRBV9 and TRBJ2-7; the D gene is possibly TRBD2 (6 bases). CDR3 coding DNA: TGTGCCAGCAGCCCGCGCTCCGGGACTCCCTCCTACGAGCAGTACTTC. Amino acids: CASSPRSGTPSYEQYF.